This T cell receptor beta chain originates from a study of blood T cell repertoires in COVID-19 (dated by TCRdb to 2020 to 2022). In the study overall: The collaborator samples originated in the United States, Italy and Spain and spanned the acute and convalescent phases of COVID-19. The material from the prospective study consisted of cDNA or gDNA derived from T cells, B-cell-depleted T cells, or PBMCs. The dataset comprised deeply sampled blood TCRbeta repertoires from subjects exposed to, actively infected with, or recovered from COVID-19. The repertoires were released in a freely available public database intended as a resource for research on the immune response to SARS-CoV-2. The samples were drawn from two sources: the first 160 participants of the ongoing ImmuneRACE study, and 1,254 subjects contributed by 6 global collaborators. A de-identified subject ID, COVID-19 status, age in years and sex were almost always included in the sample metadata. HLA class I and class II types, where available, came from metadata supplied by the sample provider rather than from assay-based typing.

The immunoSEQ Assay, a bias-controlled multiplex PCR, was used to amplify TCRbeta CDR3 regions from genomic DNA. As for how the authors treated the data: The number of nucleated cells in each sample was estimated by amplification of reference gene primers within the assay. To quantify the absolute abundance of each unique TCRbeta CDR3 rearrangement, sequence reads were collapsed and filtered. For each sample, productive Simpson clonality was calculated by taking the square root of Simpson's diversity index across productive rearrangements. TCRdb retrieved this table from immuneACCESS and kept in-frame rearrangements only. Not all clones are present; in checked studies, unresolved V genes account for under half, and no reason is known for the remainder. V, J and clone size were drawn from that table, and D and trimming were deduced from the DNA. This sample comprises 100,000 to 120,000 clones, 70% to 90% of them detected only once. The ten most abundant clones make up about 3.6% of the sample.

For this clone: No cognate antigen has been identified for it. No base-level quality is on record; no much larger clone is a single base apart.

For CDR1 and CDR2, the germline V gene lists MNHEY and SVGEGT. After removal of 1 base from V and 0 bases from J, the junction retains 9 bases not matched to a gene. The CDR3 starts with the cysteine, ends with the phenylalanine, and has 18 residues. Only the CDR3 region is kept as DNA, spanning 54 bases read in frame from base 1. Whole blood was collected in K2EDTA tubes by collaborating institutions according to the institutions' own protocols. For TCRbeta analysis, collaborator samples were shipped as frozen whole blood, as isolated PBMCs, or as DNA extracted from either sample type. The research as a whole found: Clinical and demographic metadata were provided uncurated, with the amount varying by source and participant.

The receptor comes from a man aged 35-49 years with acute or convalescent COVID-19. The sequence joins TRBV6-2 or TRBV6-3 to TRBJ2-5, with 9 bases matching TRBD2. The source material was peripheral blood. The DNA sequence is given as TGTGCCAGCAGTTACTTGGCGGTAGCGGGGGCGTACCAAGAGACCCAGTACTTC. This sequence encodes CASSYLAVAGAYQETQYF.